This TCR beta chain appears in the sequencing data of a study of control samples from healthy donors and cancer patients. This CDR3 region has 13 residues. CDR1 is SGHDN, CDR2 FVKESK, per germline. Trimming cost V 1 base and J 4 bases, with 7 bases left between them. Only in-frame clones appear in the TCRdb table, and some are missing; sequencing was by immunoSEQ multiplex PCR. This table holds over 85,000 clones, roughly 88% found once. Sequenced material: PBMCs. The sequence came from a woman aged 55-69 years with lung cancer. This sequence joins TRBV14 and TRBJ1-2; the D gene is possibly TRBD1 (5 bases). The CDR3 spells CASSQGGSYGYTF. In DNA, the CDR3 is TGTGCCAGCAGCCAAGGGGGCTCCTATGGCTACACCTTC.